One and the same sample provided the 8 T cell receptor beta chains below, sequenced in a study of blood T cell repertoires in COVID-19. The assay was immunoSEQ multiplex PCR, and TCRdb's table has in-frame clones only and misses some. The repertoire consists of roughly 410,000 clones, with 80% to 90% occurring once and the leading ten covering approximately 1.2%. What was sequenced was peripheral blood. The receptor source for this set is a man aged 35 to 55 with acute or convalescent COVID-19.

The chain uses TRBV9 and TRBJ2-3; a possible D gene is TRBD2 (6 bases). This CDR3 has 16 amino acids. Germline V gene sequence: CDR1 SGDLS, CDR2 YYNGEE. V was trimmed by 3 bases and J by 2 bases, leaving 16 bases between them. The CDR3 coding sequence is TGTGCCAGCAGCGCCGGCGGGACGGGTCCCACAGATACGCAGTATTTT. This sequence encodes CASSAGGTGPTDTQYF.

The chain employs TRBV7-3 and TRBJ2-7; 7 bases are shared with TRBD1. CDR3 size: 18 residues. CDR1 is SGHTA, CDR2 FQGTGA, per germline. J was trimmed by 3 bases and V by 5 bases; bases with no gene match: 19. Here the CDR3 reads CASSVGQEAYFTYYEQYF. CDR3 DNA sequence: TGTGCCAGCAGCGTAGGACAGGAAGCTTACTTCACTTACTACGAGCAGTACTTC.

The rearrangement joins TRBV10-1 to TRBJ2-1; TRBD2 aligns across 11 bases. This CDR3 contains 17 residues. V gave up 5 bases and J gave up 5 bases; unmatched junction bases: 11. The germline V gene has CDR1 WNHNN and CDR2 SYGVQD (reference sequence). In DNA form, the CDR3 reads TGCGCCAGCAGTCCCGTTACTAGCGGGAGTTGGGACAATGAGCAGTTCTTC. Translated: CASSPVTSGSWDNEQFF.

This clone was counted a single time. The V gene is TRBV19, the J gene TRBJ1-2; D unclear. The length of the CDR3 is 12 residues. The V gene's germline CDR1 is LNHDA and CDR2 SQIVND (reference sequence). The V end lost 5 bases, the J end lost 4 bases, and 8 bases lay between the germline ends. Here the CDR3 DNA reads TGTGCCAGTAGTCCGTTATCCTATGGCTACACCTTC. Its translation is CASSPLSYGYTF.

The chain joins TRBV18 to TRBJ2-3; TRBD2 aligns across 11 bases. The junction had 4 bases not matched to a gene; V was cut back by 6 bases and J by 5 bases. The CDR3 covers 14 residues. Germline V CDR1 and CDR2: KGHSH, LQKENI. CDR3 in DNA: TGTGCCAGCTCGAACACTAGCGGGAGAGATACGCAGTATTTT. It specifies CASSNTSGRDTQYF.

The chain is built from TRBV6-6 and TRBJ1-6; tentative D call: TRBD1 (6 bases). Germline V CDR1 and CDR2: MNHNY, SVGAGI (reference sequence). V was shortened by 0 bases and J by 14 bases, with 20 bases between the two germline ends. CDR3 length: 16 residues. The CDR3 DNA follows: TGTGCCAGCAGTTACTCGAACCCTACGGACCCAGGGGCCCTCCACTTT. Translating gives CASSYSNPTDPGALHF.

This chain connects TRBV5-6 to TRBJ2-3, with 11 nucleotides matching TRBD2. The germline CDR1 and CDR2 sequences are SGHDT and YYEEEE. This CDR3 has 15 residues. Trimming at V came to 4 bases and at J to 5 bases, leaving 6 bases not matched to a gene. The CDR3 region has the DNA TGTGCCAGCAGCGGTCTTCTAGCGGGGGGAGATACGCAGTATTTT. This codes for CASSGLLAGGDTQYF.

CDR3 amino acids: CASDSNTDTQYF. CDR3 bases: TGTGCCAGCGACAGTAACACAGATACGCAGTATTTT. This sequence joins TRBV21-1 and TRBJ2-3; the listed D gene, TRBD1, was not tested against the DNA. TRBV21-1 is recorded as a pseudogene. This CDR3 is built from 12 residues.